The next 16 T cell receptor beta chains were all read from a single sample in a study of breast tumors, draining lymph nodes, adjacent tissues. MiXCR, applied by TCRdb to the multiplex PCR reads, yields one record per CDR3 protein. The sample has approximately 170,000 distinct CDR3 sequences, roughly a third seen once. Breast cancer patients provided tissue from their axillary draining lymph nodes. Sample: axillary lymph node tissue. The receptors stem from a female donor with breast cancer. Some clones in this sample may be carry-over from other donors' samples.

This clonotype has just a few counts. The chain links TRBV6-2 or TRBV6-3 to TRBJ2-1; D is ambiguous. The CDR3 is made up of 13 amino acids. V lost 4 bases and J lost 4, with 8 bases in between. The germline V gene has CDR1 MNHEY and CDR2 SVGEGT. Here the CDR3 DNA reads TGTGCCAGCAGTTCGATCCAGTACAATGAGCAGTTCTTC. This translates into CASSSIQYNEQFF.

This clonotype was counted between two and nine times. The chain uses TRBV6-5 and TRBJ1-1; perhaps TRBD1 as D (5 bases). The germline V gene has CDR1 MNHEY and CDR2 SVGAGI. The CDR3 runs to 12 residues. V shed 2 bases and J shed 8 bases, with 9 bases lying between them. For the CDR3, the DNA is TGTGCCAGCAGTTACAGACAGTCCGAAGCTTTCTTT. This sequence encodes CASSYRQSEAFF.

Regarding this clonotype: This may come from a read error, since a much larger clone is one base off. This chain links TRBV4-2 with TRBJ2-5; weak D call: TRBD2 (6 bases). Germline V gene data show CDR1 as LGHNA and CDR2 as YNFKEQ. This CDR3 region has 15 residues. CDR3 bases: TGTGCCAGCAGTTTAATGGGGAGGTACCAAGAGACCCGGTACTTC. As protein: CASSLMGRYQETRYF.

The chain employs TRBV6-4 and TRBJ2-6; D uncertain. V was cut by 5 bases and J by 4 bases, with 6 bases left in between. The CDR3 contains 13 residues. Germline V gives CDR1 MRHNA, CDR2 SNTAGT. This chain's CDR3 is CASSPRGANVLTF. The CDR3 nucleotides are TGTGCCAGCAGTCCACGCGGGGCCAACGTCCTGACTTTC.

Of note for this clonotype: Likely a read error: the CDR3 ends without its conserved phenylalanine or tryptophan. The chain employs TRBV20-1 and TRBJ1-5; a possible D gene is TRBD1 (5 bases). The CDR3 extends over 15 amino acids. Germline assignment: CDR1 DFQATT and CDR2 SNEGSKA (reference sequence). Trimming cost V 2 bases and J 2 bases, with 13 bases left between them. The CDR3 sequence: CSARPQGRGNQPQHG. The CDR3 bases are TGCAGTGCTAGACCCCAGGGCCGTGGCAATCAGCCCCAGCATGGT.

This clonotype was seen repeatedly, ten times or more. CDR3 sequence reads: CASSLSLAGETQYF. CDR3 coding DNA: TGTGCCAGCAGTTTAAGTCTAGCGGGGGAGACCCAGTACTTC. The chain is built from TRBV27 and TRBJ2-5, with 9 bases lining up with TRBD2. The CDR3 totals 14 residues. Germline CDR1 reads MNHEY; CDR2 reads SMNVEV (reference sequence). Unmatched junction bases numbered 3, after V lost 2 bases and J lost 5 bases.

Notes on this clonotype: The CDR3 does not end in the conserved phenylalanine or tryptophan, so this is likely a read error. V is TRBV19 and J is TRBJ2-1; 7 bases fit TRBD1. Germline V gene data show CDR1 as LNHDA and CDR2 as SQIVND (reference sequence). CDR3 size: 15 residues. CDR3 DNA: TGTACCAGTAGTATCCGGGACAGTACTTACAATGAGCAGTTCCTC. Translating gives CTSSIRDSTYNEQFL.

The chain is built from TRBV7-2 and TRBJ1-5; no definite D call. The CDR3 length is 14 residues. The ends were cut back, 6 bases at V and 14 bases at J, with 23 bases in the middle. Per the germline V gene, CDR1 is SGHTA and CDR2 is FQGNSA. The CDR3 DNA is TGTGCCAGCAGGCCACGGACTAGCGGAGCCTACGAGCATTTT. As protein: CASRPRTSGAYEHF.

This clonotype was recorded once. The chain carries TRBV20-1 and TRBJ1-4; D unclear. Germline loops: CDR1 DFQATT, CDR2 SNEGSKA (reference sequence). V was shortened by 3 bases and J by 7 bases, with 12 bases between the two germline ends. The CDR3 is made up of 13 amino acids. CDR3 bases: TGCAGTGCTAGCGGAGGGAGAGGTGAAAAACTGTTTTTT. As protein: CSASGGRGEKLFF.

The V gene is TRBV4-2, the J gene TRBJ1-1, with 7 nucleotides matching TRBD1. The germline V gene has CDR1 LGHNA and CDR2 YNFKEQ. The CDR3 extends over 16 amino acids. V lost 7 bases to trimming and J lost 1 base; unmatched junction nucleotides: 12. The CDR3 DNA reads as TGTGCCAGCATTAACCGGAGGGACAGAAAGAACACTGAAGCTTTCTTT. Encoded protein: CASINRRDRKNTEAFF.

This clonotype was picked up a small number of times. The CDR3 sequence: CASSLFGGQQLGREQYF. The CDR3 nucleotides are TGTGCCAGCAGTTTATTCGGGGGACAGCAATTGGGGCGGGAGCAGTACTTC. This sequence joins TRBV28 and TRBJ2-7; D is perhaps TRBD1 (7 bases). The ends were cut back, 1 base at V and 7 bases at J, with 23 bases in the middle. The V gene's germline CDR1 is MDHEN and CDR2 SYDVKM. The CDR3 consists of 17 residues.

This clonotype was observed many times. The CDR3 is CASSLPGRTYNEQFF. Written as DNA, the CDR3 is TGTGCCAGCAGCCTACCCGGCCGGACCTACAATGAGCAGTTCTTC. This sequence joins TRBV5-8 and TRBJ2-1, with D unclear. The CDR3 has 15 amino acids. Trimming took off 4 bases at V and 2 bases at J, with 13 bases between the two ends. Germline lookup yields CDR1 SGHTS and CDR2 YDEGEE.

The table lists this clonotype with many counts. This chain joins TRBV9 and TRBJ2-2, with TRBD2 identical over 11 bases. CDR1 is SGDLS and CDR2 is YYNGEE in the germline V gene. Trimming took 2 bases from V and 7 from J; bases not matched to a gene: 7. CDR3 length: 16 residues. DNA for the CDR3: TGTGCCAGCAGCGTTAGCGGGAGGGCCACAGGCGGGGAGCTGTTTTTT. Its protein is CASSVSGRATGGELFF.

This chain joins TRBV27 and TRBJ1-2, with 7 positions matching TRBD1. The CDR3 contains 14 residues. Germline lookup yields CDR1 MNHEY and CDR2 SMNVEV (reference sequence). With 1 base clipped from V and 8 bases from J, the junction kept 7 bases outside the gene matches. CDR3 DNA: TGTGCCAGCAGTTTATATCGTGACAGGGAGGGCTACACCTTC. This sequence encodes CASSLYRDREGYTF.

This chain uses TRBV20-1 with TRBJ2-1, with TRBD1 identical over 7 bases. Germline CDR1 is DFQATT and CDR2 is SNEGSKA (reference sequence). V was clipped by 4 bases and J by 8 bases; unmatched bases: 14. CDR3 length equals 15 residues. For the CDR3, the DNA is TGCAGTGCTAAGCCCCGGGACAGTCACTTTCATGAGCAGTTCTTC. This translates into CSAKPRDSHFHEQFF.

The V call is TRBV20-1, the J call TRBJ2-4, with a possible D match to TRBD2 (5 bases). The ends were cut back, 2 bases at V and 1 base at J, with 15 bases in the middle. CDR3 length equals 16 residues. Looked up from germline, CDR1 is DFQATT and CDR2 is SNEGSKA (reference sequence). The DNA for the CDR3 is TGCAGTGCTAGACAGCCTAGGACTGGGGCCAAAAACATTCAGTACTTC. This codes for CSARQPRTGAKNIQYF.